This record looks at one TCR beta chain sequence and its context. Losses at the gene ends were 5 bases for V and 2 bases for J; bases not matched to a gene: 8. CDR1 and CDR2 (germline): MNHEY, SVGAGI. The CDR3 has 15 residues. The sample originates from a study of cytomegalovirus exposure and HLA in healthy donors. Some clones are missing from TCRdb's copy, which holds only in-frame ones; the method was immunoSEQ multiplex PCR. The data show some 50,000 clones, around 94% seen once. The chain carries TRBV6-5 and TRBJ1-1; 7 nucleotides agree with TRBD1. Sequenced material: PBMCs. This clonotype was sampled from a woman aged 18-29 years in good health and CMV-seropositive. The CDR3 DNA follows: TGTGCCAGCAGTCTTACAGGGGCGATAAACACTGAAGCTTTCTTT. Its protein is CASSLTGAINTEAFF.